A single sample is the source of the 13 T cell receptor beta chains below, sequenced in a study of T cells in Graves' hyperthyroidism and ophthalmopathy. The source material, RNA transcripts, was used to amplify TCR beta CDR3 regions. TCR CDR3 regions were first amplified by RT-PCR with HTBI primers. A single record per CDR3 protein comes from TCRdb applying MiXCR to the multiplex PCR reads. The table has some 560,000 distinct CDR3 sequences, 12% to 15% seen once. Sequenced sample: blood. These receptors all come from a woman in her thirties or forties with Graves' hyperthyroidism.

As to this clonotype: A clone one base away is much larger, so this may be a read error. The rearrangement links TRBV7-8 to TRBJ2-2; D tentatively reads TRBD1 or TRBD2 (5 bases each). CDR3 size: 16 residues. The V gene's germline CDR1 is SGHVS and CDR2 FQNEAQ. CDR3 sequence reads: CAIVGGELTNTGELLF. CDR3 DNA: TGTGCCATTGTTGGGGGAGAGCTTACGAACACCGGGGAGCTGCTTTTT.

The table lists this clonotype with a few counts. The chain has TRBV28 and TRBJ1-3, with a weak D call TRBD1 (5 bases). CDR1 is MDHEN and CDR2 is SYDVKM in the germline V gene. The CDR3 runs 14 residues. Trimming took 5 bases from V and 0 from J, leaving 8 bases between them. CDR3 bases: TGTGCCAGCAGTCCTGACAGCTCTGGAAACACCATATATTTT. Amino acids: CASSPDSSGNTIYF.

This clonotype was picked up many times. The genes are TRBV2 and TRBJ2-7; 8 bases fit TRBD1. CDR1 and CDR2 (germline): SNHLY, FYNNEI. Unmatched junction bases numbered 8, after V lost 0 bases and J lost 7 bases. There are 15 residues in the CDR3. CDR3 nucleotide sequence: TGTGCCAGCAGTGAAGCGCGGGCAGGGGGCGGGGAGCAGTACTTC. Translating it yields CASSEARAGGGEQYF.

This clonotype appeared many times. The chain combines TRBV5-1 with TRBJ2-7; the match to TRBD1 covers 7 bases. Germline CDR1 and CDR2: SGHRS and YFSETQ. The ends lost 5 bases at V and 1 base at J; junction bases unmatched: 6. This CDR3 is built from 14 residues. The CDR3 spells CASRHDRDSYEQYF. CDR3 nucleotides: TGCGCCAGCAGACACGACAGGGATTCCTACGAGCAGTACTTC.

This clonotype was counted at least ten times. V gene TRBV25-1 combines with J gene TRBJ2-5; the match to TRBD1 covers 8 bases. Germline assignment: CDR1 MGHDK and CDR2 SYGVNS. Trimming cost V 4 bases and J 1 base; bases outside gene matches: 11. The CDR3 has 17 residues. This CDR3 reads CASSGGAYRGFQETQYF. CDR3 DNA: TGTGCCAGCAGTGGGGGGGCCTACAGGGGGTTCCAAGAGACCCAGTACTTC.

This clonotype was recorded many times. This chain links TRBV28 with TRBJ2-2, with D unclear. Trimming cost V 2 bases and J 4 bases, with 14 bases left between them. Germline CDR1 and CDR2: MDHEN and SYDVKM. The CDR3 is 16 residues long. CDR3 amino acids: CASSLRQASGTGELFF. The CDR3 bases are TGTGCCAGCAGTTTAAGGCAAGCTTCGGGCACCGGGGAGCTGTTTTTT.

This clonotype was found many times. The V call is TRBV28, the J call TRBJ1-6, with D perhaps TRBD1 (5 bases). Germline V gene sequence: CDR1 MDHEN, CDR2 SYDVKM. The ends were cut back, 6 bases at V and 10 bases at J, with 16 bases in the middle. This CDR3 is 14 amino acids long. This CDR3 is CASRIATAGSPLHF. CDR3 bases: TGTGCCAGCAGGATAGCGACAGCCGGCTCACCCCTCCACTTT.

This clonotype came up many times. This rearrangement joins TRBV5-1 to TRBJ2-7, with 12 bases identical to TRBD2. The CDR3 has 15 residues. Germline CDR1 reads SGHRS; CDR2 reads YFSETQ. Trimming at V came to 4 bases and at J to 5 bases, leaving 7 bases not matched to a gene. DNA of the CDR3: TGCGCCAGCAGCGCCGGACTAGCGGGAACTCACGAGCAGTACTTC. It translates to CASSAGLAGTHEQYF.

This clonotype was seen more than once but under ten times. V and J are TRBV5-1 and TRBJ2-7; 10 nucleotides match TRBD2. CDR3 length: 14 amino acids. In germline, CDR1 is SGHRS, CDR2 YFSETQ. The V segment lost 4 bases and the J segment 3 bases; nucleotides outside the gene matches: 4. The CDR3 spells CASSGTSANYEQYF. The CDR3 region has the DNA TGCGCCAGCAGCGGGACTAGCGCGAACTACGAGCAGTACTTC.

V and J are TRBV19 and TRBJ2-1; 14 nucleotides match TRBD2. The CDR3 contains 15 residues. Germline CDR1 is LNHDA and CDR2 is SQIVND (reference sequence). Trimming took 4 bases from V and 7 from J; bases not matched to a gene: 3. In DNA form, the CDR3 reads TGTGCCAGTAGTAGGACTAGCGGGAGGCGGAATGAGCAGTTCTTC. It specifies CASSRTSGRRNEQFF.

In its sample, this clonotype was seen many times. V gene TRBV24-1 combines with J gene TRBJ2-2; the D gene is possibly TRBD2 (6 bases). Germline CDR1 and CDR2: KGHDR and SFDVKD. V dropped 3 bases and J dropped 3 bases, with 7 bases sitting between them. The CDR3 sequence is 14 residues long. As DNA, the CDR3 is TGTGCCACCAGTGATGCGGGGTACACCGGGGAGCTGTTTTTT. Amino acid sequence: CATSDAGYTGELFF.

This clonotype showed up just a few times. This chain joins TRBV5-1 and TRBJ2-5; D is tentatively TRBD1 or TRBD2 (5 bases each). V was trimmed by 0 bases and J by 1 base, leaving 16 bases between them. Germline CDR1 reads SGHRS; CDR2 reads YFSETQ. The CDR3 sequence is 17 residues long. The CDR3 DNA sequence: TGCGCCAGCAGCTTGGTCCGGGCAGGGACCGTCCAAGAGACCCAGTACTTC. Translated, it gives CASSLVRAGTVQETQYF.

This clonotype came up many times. The rearrangement joins TRBV28 to TRBJ2-5; unclear D gene. This CDR3 comprises 13 residues. V was pared by 3 bases and J by 4 bases, with 9 bases between. The germline V gene encodes CDR1 MDHEN and CDR2 SYDVKM. CDR3 sequence (DNA): TGTGCCAGCAGTTTCTCTAGTCGAGAGACCCAGTACTTC. It is translated as CASSFSSRETQYF.